This T cell receptor beta chain originates from a study of blood T cell repertoires in COVID-19. This CDR3 has 16 residues. V lost 4 bases and J lost 4, with 14 bases in between. Germline V gives CDR1 LNHDA, CDR2 SQIVND (reference sequence). Original handling: It was from reference gene primer amplification that nucleated cell counts were estimated. Clones were read by immunoSEQ multiplex PCR, and TCRdb kept only the in-frame ones, dropping some. For V, J and clone size, that table is used; D and trimming come from the DNA. The data contain 540,000 or so clones, about 89% of them singletons. The rearrangement joins TRBV19 to TRBJ1-6; weak D call: TRBD1 (6 bases). What was sequenced was peripheral blood. This receptor was taken from a woman aged 50 to 60 with COVID-19, enrolled during active disease. The CDR3 nucleotides read TGTGCCAGTAGTACGACCTGGACAGATTATAATTCACCCCTCCACTTT. It is translated as CASSTTWTDYNSPLHF.